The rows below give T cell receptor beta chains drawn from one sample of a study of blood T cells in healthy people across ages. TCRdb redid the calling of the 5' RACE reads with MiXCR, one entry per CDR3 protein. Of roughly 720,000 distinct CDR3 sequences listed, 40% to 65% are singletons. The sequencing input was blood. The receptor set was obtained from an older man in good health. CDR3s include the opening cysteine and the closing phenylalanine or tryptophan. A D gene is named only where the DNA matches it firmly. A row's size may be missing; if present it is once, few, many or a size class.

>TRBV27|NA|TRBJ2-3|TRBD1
CASSGTGSPDTQYF
TGTGCCAGCAGCGGGACAGGGAGCCCAGATACGCAGTATTTT
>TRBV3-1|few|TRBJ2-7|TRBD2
CASSFSGSGEQYF
TGTGCCAGCAGTTTTAGCGGGAGTGGCGAGCAGTACTTC
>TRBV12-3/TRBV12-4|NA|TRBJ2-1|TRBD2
CASSFMAGADLYNEQFF
TGTGCCAGCAGTTTTATGGCGGGAGCCGACCTTTACAATGAGCAGTTCTTC
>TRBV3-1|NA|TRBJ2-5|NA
CASSQVSGKETQYF
TGTGCCAGCAGCCAAGTGTCAGGGAAAGAGACCCAGTACTTC
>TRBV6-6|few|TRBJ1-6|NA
CASALLSSTPHF
TGTGCCAGCGCCCTCCTCTCCTCAACCCCCCACTTT
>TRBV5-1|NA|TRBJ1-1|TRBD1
CASSSGQGTTEAFF
TGCGCCAGCAGCTCGGGACAGGGAACGACTGAAGCTTTCTTT
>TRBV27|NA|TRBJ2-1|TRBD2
CASYQTSGRFNNEQFF
TGTGCCAGCTATCAGACTAGCGGGAGGTTCAACAATGAGCAGTTCTTC
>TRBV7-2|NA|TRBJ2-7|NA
CASSVRASHEQYF
TGTGCCAGCAGCGTACGTGCTAGCCACGAGCAGTACTTC
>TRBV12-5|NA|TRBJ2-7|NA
CASGLAPPVYEQYF
TGTGCTAGTGGGCTTGCCCCCCCGGTTTATGAGCAGTACTTC
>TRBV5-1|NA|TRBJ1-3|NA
CASSFVPGEGNTIYF
TGCGCCAGCAGCTTCGTACCGGGAGAAGGAAACACCATATATTTT
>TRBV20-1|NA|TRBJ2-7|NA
CSVVSRTYEQYF
TGCAGTGTTGTGTCGCGAACCTACGAGCAGTACTTC
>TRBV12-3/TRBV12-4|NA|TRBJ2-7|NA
CASGPPGGLSGEQYF
TGTGCCAGCGGACCTCCGGGGGGCTTGTCGGGGGAGCAGTACTTC